This section outlines one TCR beta chain sequence together with its context. A much larger clone lies one base from this, so it may be a read error. The entry originates in a study of blood T cells in healthy people across ages. It was with a sample-barcoded 5' primer and a J-beta primer mix that a second PCR of roughly 6 to 12 cycles was run. TCRdb reprocessed the 5' RACE reads with MiXCR, giving one entry per CDR3 protein. This table has hundreds of thousands of distinct CDR3 sequences, roughly 20% appearing once. The TCR comes from a man in his 70s in good health. The specimen sequenced was blood.

CDR3 bases: TGTGCCAGCAGCTTAGCAGGGGCTGGAGGAAACACCGTATATTTT. Its protein product is CASSLAGAGGNTVYF. V is TRBV7-9 and J is TRBJ1-3; weak D call: TRBD1 (5 bases). This CDR3 region has 15 residues. Germline loops: CDR1 SEHNR, CDR2 FQNEAQ (reference sequence).